A few counts support the clone carrying this TCR beta chain. The data belong to a study of blood T cells in healthy people across ages. The CDR3 has 17 amino acids. V dropped 1 base and J dropped 0 bases, with 13 bases sitting between them. Germline CDR1 LGHNA, CDR2 YSLEER. The study drew donors from healthy Caucasian individuals in Russia aged roughly 6 to 90. PCR was performed a second time for about 7 to 11 cycles using a sample-barcoded 5' primer and a J-beta primer mix. TCRdb recomputed calls from the 5' RACE reads with MiXCR, one row per CDR3 protein. The profile shows nearly 800,000 distinct CDR3 sequences, 20% to 25% of them singletons. These sequences were also reported in another study, on T cells of mothers and their children. From that report: Using around 1.6 ug per 15 ul, all extracted RNA underwent cDNA synthesis.

J is TRBJ2-1 and V is TRBV4-3; no reliable D call. The sequence derives from a boy between 10 and 17 years old in good health. Input material: blood. The DNA of the CDR3 is TGCGCCAGCAGCCAAGGCGGAGCCCTGAGCTCCTACAATGAGCAGTTCTTC. Protein product: CASSQGGALSSYNEQFF.